The 19 T cell receptor beta chains reported below all come from one sample, sequenced in a study of technical replicates of blood from several donors (TCRdb year 2017). Libraries were built with the immunoSEQ multiplex PCR assay. TCRdb retrieved this table from immuneACCESS and kept in-frame rearrangements only. Not all clones are present; in checked studies, unresolved V genes account for under half, and no reason is known for the remainder. This sample has around 57,000 clones in its table, and 94% of those were observed once. Together, the top ten hold over 0.2% of the sample. Sequencing used T cells isolated from PBMCs. The receptor source for this set is a human donor in good health.

The genes are TRBV18 and TRBJ1-1; the match to TRBD1 covers 7 bases. Trimming cost V 0 bases and J 5 bases; bases outside gene matches: 6. The CDR3 loop spans 15 amino acids. Germline V gives CDR1 KGHSH, CDR2 LQKENI. The CDR3 here is CASSPPGGAGTEAFF. The CDR3 DNA sequence: TGTGCCAGCTCACCACCAGGGGGCGCGGGAACTGAAGCTTTCTTT.

V gene TRBV14 combines with J gene TRBJ2-1, with 7 nucleotides matching TRBD1. The CDR3 extends over 15 amino acids. The germline gives CDR1 SGHDN, CDR2 FVKESK. Trimming removed 4 bases from V and 0 bases from J; junction bases left unmatched: 3. CDR3 sequence reads: CASSRYRGSYNEQFF. In nucleotides, the CDR3 is TGTGCCAGCAGCCGTTACAGGGGCTCCTACAATGAGCAGTTCTTC.

A note on this clone: Different DNA sequences within this sample yield the same CDR3. This sequence joins TRBV9 and TRBJ2-3, with a tentative D call TRBD1 (5 bases). CDR1 is SGDLS and CDR2 is YYNGEE in the germline V gene. Trimming shortened V by 3 bases and J by 2 bases, and 13 bases separated the two germline ends. This CDR3 is 15 amino acids long. Written as DNA, the CDR3 is TGTGCCAGCAGCGCAGACAGTACTTCCACAGATACGCAGTATTTT. It translates to CASSADSTSTDTQYF.

CDR3 nucleotides: TGTGCCAGCAGCCCCCCCCGGGACAGCGAGAACACTGAAGCTTTCTTT. Its protein product is CASSPPRDSENTEAFF. The V call is TRBV9, the J call TRBJ1-1, with TRBD1 matching over 7 bases. The CDR3 totals 16 residues. The germline CDR1 and CDR2 sequences are SGDLS and YYNGEE. J was trimmed by 1 base and V by 4 bases; bases with no gene match: 10.

V and J are TRBV5-1 and TRBJ2-3; D possibly corresponds to TRBD2 (6 bases). V lost 1 base and J lost 5, with 11 bases in between. The CDR3 consists of 14 residues. Germline loops: CDR1 SGHRS, CDR2 YFSETQ. The CDR3 nucleotides read TGCGCCAGCAGCTTGTCGAGGGAGGTAGATACGCAGTATTTT. Amino acids: CASSLSREVDTQYF.

The V call is TRBV11-2, the J call TRBJ2-5; D might be TRBD1 (6 bases). Germline assignment: CDR1 SGHAT and CDR2 FQNNGV. V lost 1 base and J 9 bases, leaving 12 bases between the germline ends. The CDR3 covers 13 residues. DNA of the CDR3: TGTGCCAGCAGCTTAGCCGAAGGGGGACCCCAGTACTTC. It translates to CASSLAEGGPQYF.

The V and J genes are TRBV29-1 and TRBJ1-4; D may be TRBD1 (5 bases). This CDR3 is 14 amino acids long. V was cut by 3 bases and J by 8 bases, with 16 bases left in between. The V gene's germline CDR1 is SQVTM and CDR2 ANQGSEA. CDR3 region: CSVDQSGRSEKLFF. The DNA for the CDR3 is TGCAGCGTTGATCAGTCAGGGAGGAGCGAAAAACTGTTTTTT.

Concerning this clone: The same CDR3 also results from other DNA sequences found in this sample. This chain joins TRBV5-1 and TRBJ2-7; TRBD1 aligns across 7 bases. This CDR3 comprises 15 residues. Looked up from germline, CDR1 is SGHRS and CDR2 is YFSETQ. The ends lost 0 bases at V and 0 bases at J; junction bases unmatched: 3. The CDR3 spells CASSLGQGRSYEQYF. The DNA of the CDR3 is TGCGCCAGCAGCTTGGGACAGGGCCGCTCCTACGAGCAGTACTTC.

The genes are TRBV11-1 and TRBJ1-6, with D possibly matching TRBD1 (5 bases). This CDR3 is 16 amino acids long. Germline lookup yields CDR1 SGHAT and CDR2 FQDESV (reference sequence). V was clipped by 2 bases and J by 2 bases, with 10 bases between them. The CDR3 reads CASSLFTGTYNSPLHF. CDR3 in DNA: TGTGCCAGCAGCTTATTTACAGGAACCTATAATTCACCCCTCCACTTT.

The V and J genes are TRBV11-2 and TRBJ2-5; D may be TRBD1 (5 bases). The CDR3 is 16 amino acids. Between the trimmed V and J ends, which lost 0 bases and 4 bases, there was a span of 15 bases. CDR1 and CDR2 from the germline V gene are SGHAT and FQNNGV. The DNA of the CDR3 is TGTGCCAGCAGCTTAGATGTTTGGGGCAGAGGAGAGACCCAGTACTTC. Translated, it gives CASSLDVWGRGETQYF.

Here the CDR3 DNA reads TGCGCCAGCAGCCCGGGGCTAGCGGGAGACGAGCAGTACTTC. It codes for CASSPGLAGDEQYF. The V and J genes are TRBV5-1 and TRBJ2-7; 10 bases line up with TRBD2. Germline assignment: CDR1 SGHRS and CDR2 YFSETQ. V lost 4 bases and J lost 5; bases outside the gene matches: 6. CDR3 size: 14 residues.

This chain uses TRBV7-9 with TRBJ1-1; D is unresolved. From germline, CDR1 is SEHNR and CDR2 FQNEAQ (reference sequence). The V gene lost 4 bases and the J gene lost 4 bases, with 13 bases spanning the gap. The CDR3 contains 14 residues. The CDR3 sequence is CASSSTRFGTEAFF. CDR3 nucleotide sequence: TGTGCCAGCAGCTCGACTCGCTTCGGCACTGAAGCTTTCTTT.

The chain has TRBV7-9 and TRBJ2-2; 10 bases fit TRBD2. After removal of 5 bases from V and 1 base from J, the junction contained 7 bases not matched to a gene. CDR3 length equals 17 residues. Germline assignment: CDR1 SEHNR and CDR2 FQNEAQ (reference sequence). CDR3 sequence: CASSESWTSGNTGELFF. The CDR3 coding sequence is TGTGCCAGCAGCGAAAGTTGGACTAGCGGGAACACCGGGGAGCTGTTTTTT.

The gene calls are TRBV6-5 and TRBJ2-7; 10 bases match TRBD1. In germline, CDR1 is MNHEY, CDR2 SVGAGI. The CDR3 runs to 15 residues. Trimming took 6 bases from V and 3 from J; bases not matched to a gene: 8. The CDR3 region has the DNA TGTGCCAGCAGCAGCCCCGGGACAGGGGACTACGAGCAGTACTTC. Protein product: CASSSPGTGDYEQYF.

The chain recombines TRBV6-5 with TRBJ2-2; 8 bases align to TRBD2. With V trimmed by 8 bases and J by 4 bases, 9 bases remained unmatched. Germline CDR1 is MNHEY and CDR2 is SVGAGI. The CDR3 extends over 15 amino acids. The CDR3 nucleotides are TGTGCCAGCGGGGGAGGTAGCGGGGTCACCGGGGAGCTGTTTTTT. Translating it yields CASGGGSGVTGELFF.

The chain employs TRBV29-1 and TRBJ2-3, with TRBD2 matching 8 bases. Unmatched junction bases numbered 8, after V lost 4 bases and J lost 2 bases. Germline V gene data show CDR1 as SQVTM and CDR2 as ANQGSEA. The CDR3 is 15 amino acids. The CDR3 region has the DNA TGCAGCGTTGCCCCGACTAGCGATTTCACAGATACGCAGTATTTT. This sequence encodes CSVAPTSDFTDTQYF.

The chain is built from TRBV5-4 and TRBJ2-5, with a possible D match to TRBD2 (5 bases). The CDR3 runs 14 residues. From germline, CDR1 is SGHNT and CDR2 YYREEE (reference sequence). Between the trimmed V and J ends, which lost 2 bases and 6 bases, there was a span of 14 bases. In DNA form, the CDR3 reads TGTGCCAGCAGCTTTGCGGGCGTACCCAAGACCCAGTACTTC. This codes for CASSFAGVPKTQYF.

The chain is built from TRBV28 and TRBJ2-7, with D maybe TRBD2 (6 bases). CDR3 length: 15 amino acids. V shed 9 bases and J shed 3 bases, with 21 bases lying between them. Germline-derived CDR1 and CDR2 are MDHEN and SYDVKM. The CDR3 region is CASTSVAGLGYEQYF. CDR3 DNA sequence: TGTGCCAGTACTTCAGTTGCGGGACTTGGCTACGAGCAGTACTTC.

The chain is built from TRBV9 and TRBJ2-3; D is unresolved. V lost 0 bases and J 2 bases, leaving 7 bases between the germline ends. Germline CDR1 and CDR2: SGDLS and YYNGEE. The CDR3 runs 14 residues. The CDR3 is CASSVAQSTDTQYF. The DNA of the CDR3 is TGTGCCAGCAGCGTAGCCCAATCCACAGATACGCAGTATTTT.